The 20 T cell receptor beta chains below were found in one sample sequenced in a study of OX40 agonist ivuxolimab in advanced cancers. Generated by immunoSEQ multiplex PCR, the TCRdb table keeps only in-frame clones and is missing some. The profile shows fewer than 100,000 clones, nearly 90% of them singletons. Sequenced here: CD4+ or CD8+ T cells sorted from blood, sampled in a trial of the OX40 agonist ivuxolimab. These receptors all come from an adult with an advanced solid tumor such as melanoma, head and neck, liver or kidney cancer.

The chain couples TRBV5-1 to TRBJ2-7, with D perhaps TRBD2 (6 bases). V lost 0 bases, J lost 3 bases, and 13 bases lay in between. Germline CDR1 and CDR2: SGHRS and YFSETQ. The CDR3 consists of 15 residues. CDR3 coding DNA: TGCGCCAGCAGCTTGGTGGGGCCGGGAGACTACGAGCAGTACTTC. Translated: CASSLVGPGDYEQYF.

The chain is built from TRBV27 and TRBJ1-4, with D unresolved. Germline V CDR1 and CDR2: MNHEY, SMNVEV (reference sequence). The CDR3 runs to 14 residues. Trimming took 8 bases from V and 3 from J, leaving 13 bases between them. The CDR3 region is CASGRPHPNEKLFF. The CDR3 coding sequence is TGTGCCAGCGGCCGACCCCACCCTAATGAAAAACTGTTTTTT. The whole variable domain, filled in from reference TRBV27 and TRBJ1-4, reads EAQVTQNPRYLITVTGKKLTVTCSQNMNHEYMSWYRQDPGLGLRQIYYSMNVEVTDKGDVPEGYKVSRKEKRNFPLILESPSPNQTSLYFCASGRPHPNEKLFFGSGTQLSVL.

The chain carries TRBV4-1 and TRBJ2-5; 7 positions match TRBD1. From germline, CDR1 is MGHRA and CDR2 YSYEKL. Trimming took 5 bases from V and 1 from J; bases not matched to a gene: 7. The CDR3 has 15 residues. The CDR3 here is CASSYWTGTQETQYF. In DNA, the CDR3 is TGCGCCAGCAGCTACTGGACAGGAACCCAAGAGACCCAGTACTTC.

The V call is TRBV19, the J call TRBJ2-5; D uncertain. CDR1 is LNHDA, CDR2 SQIVND, per germline (reference sequence). V was clipped by 3 bases and J by 2 bases, with 10 bases between them. The CDR3 is made up of 14 amino acids. The CDR3 here is CASSIDVQQETQYF. DNA of the CDR3: TGTGCCAGTAGTATCGACGTTCAACAAGAGACCCAGTACTTC.

J is TRBJ1-1 and V is TRBV7-3; D remains ambiguous. Germline V lookup: CDR1 SGHTA, CDR2 FQGTGA. There are 15 residues in the CDR3. Trimming pared 0 bases from V and 0 bases from J, leaving 8 bases between. The CDR3 bases are TGTGCCAGCAGCTTAACCGCGACCATGAACACTGAAGCTTTCTTT. Amino acid sequence: CASSLTATMNTEAFF.

V and J are TRBV9 and TRBJ2-7; D is possibly TRBD2 (6 bases). Trimming took 1 base from V and 2 from J, leaving 10 bases between them. The CDR3 covers 14 residues. The germline V gene encodes CDR1 SGDLS and CDR2 YYNGEE. The CDR3 coding sequence is TGTGCCAGCAGCGTAAGGCGGGACCCCTACGAGCAGTACTTC. It codes for CASSVRRDPYEQYF.

Points on this clone: A junction boundary mismatches the germline segment, possibly from a read error. The J gene is TRBJ1-2, the V gene TRBV10-3; D is ambiguous. CDR1 is ENHRY, CDR2 SYGVKD, per germline. CDR3 length: 18 amino acids. In nucleotides, the CDR3 is TGTGCCATCAGTGAGTCAGTGGTGCAGTCAGTTCCTAACTCTGGCTACACCTTC. Translation gives CAISESVVQSVPNSGYTF.

V and J are TRBV6-6 and TRBJ2-7; D may be TRBD1 or TRBD2 (5 bases each). CDR1 is MNHNY and CDR2 is SVGAGI in the germline V gene (reference sequence). V was trimmed by 6 bases and J by 0 bases, leaving 12 bases between them. CDR3 length: 14 residues. CDR3 sequence: CASRNRGPSYEQYF. In DNA, the CDR3 is TGTGCCAGCAGAAACCGGGGCCCCTCCTACGAGCAGTACTTC.

This chain links TRBV30 with TRBJ2-7; D is uncertain. Trimming removed 5 bases from V and 5 bases from J, with 13 bases in between. The germline CDR1 and CDR2 sequences are GTSNPN and SVGIG (reference sequence). This CDR3 has 12 residues. The CDR3 region is CAWFPDTHEQYF. In DNA form, the CDR3 reads TGTGCCTGGTTTCCAGACACCCACGAGCAGTACTTC.

The chain carries TRBV5-8 and TRBJ2-7, with TRBD1 identical over 7 bases. The CDR3 contains 15 residues. V was pared by 0 bases and J by 2 bases, with 5 bases of the junction left unmatched. Germline loops: CDR1 SGHTS, CDR2 YDEGEE. DNA of the CDR3: TGTGCCAGCAGCTTGGTAGGGACAGCCGCCTACGAGCAGTACTTC. It translates to CASSLVGTAAYEQYF.

The CDR3 nucleotides are TGCGCCAGCTCCCAGCGAGGCAGATATGGCTACACCTTC. It yields the protein CASSQRGRYGYTF. This chain links TRBV23-1 with TRBJ1-2; D ambiguous. TRBV23-1 is sorted into the ORF group, with uncertain function. The CDR3 length is 13 residues. V lost 8 bases and J lost 5, with 15 bases in between.

The chain has TRBV28 and TRBJ1-2; D is ambiguous. Germline CDR1 and CDR2: MDHEN and SYDVKM. Trimming removed 1 base at V and 6 bases at J, with 9 bases between. The CDR3 has 13 amino acids. The CDR3 sequence is CASSLLVGDGYTF. CDR3 DNA sequence: TGTGCCAGCAGTTTATTGGTTGGAGATGGCTACACCTTC.

The chain links TRBV5-1 to TRBJ1-4; D uncertain. The germline V gene encodes CDR1 SGHRS and CDR2 YFSETQ. Trimming took off 1 base at V and 0 bases at J, with 7 bases between the two ends. The CDR3 length is 15 residues. DNA of the CDR3: TGCGCCAGCAGCTTGATCAGCTCAACTAATGAAAAACTGTTTTTT. Translation: CASSLISSTNEKLFF.

The V call is TRBV5-1, the J call TRBJ2-1; TRBD1 matches 7 bases. Trimming at V came to 6 bases and at J to 4 bases, leaving 10 bases not matched to a gene. This CDR3 is 15 amino acids long. Germline CDR1 and CDR2: SGHRS and YFSETQ. The CDR3 coding sequence is TGCGCCAGCACCGACAGGGTGGGTAATTACAATGAGCAGTTCTTC. It is translated as CASTDRVGNYNEQFF.

The rearrangement uses TRBV11-2 and TRBJ1-5, with 8 bases matching TRBD1. V lost 6 bases and J lost 6; bases outside the gene matches: 7. CDR1 is SGHAT, CDR2 FQNNGV, per germline. There are 14 residues in the CDR3. The CDR3 loop is CASSPDREIQPQHF. The CDR3 bases are TGTGCCAGCAGTCCGGACAGGGAGATTCAGCCCCAGCATTTT.

This clone was counted once. The rearrangement uses TRBV19 and TRBJ1-3, with 7 bases matching TRBD1. V lost 3 bases, J lost 0 bases, and 5 bases stayed unmatched. CDR1 is LNHDA, CDR2 SQIVND, per germline (reference sequence). The CDR3 consists of 16 residues. The CDR3 coding sequence is TGTGCCAGTAGTATCCACCGGGACAGCTCTGGAAACACCATATATTTT. Translated: CASSIHRDSSGNTIYF.

This clone showed up just once. The chain has TRBV7-2 and TRBJ1-2, with 7 bases identical to TRBD1. Germline V CDR1 and CDR2: SGHTA, FQGNSA. The CDR3 totals 15 residues. The V and J ends lost 5 bases and 8 bases, in that order; junction bases with no gene match: 14. The CDR3 nucleotides read TGTGCCAGCAGCCACGAGACAGGGAGGATCAACGGCTACACCTTC. Protein sequence: CASSHETGRINGYTF.

The J gene is TRBJ2-3, the V gene TRBV7-9; possible D gene TRBD2, 6 bases. This CDR3 region has 15 residues. In germline, CDR1 is SEHNR, CDR2 FQNEAQ (reference sequence). Trimming took off 1 base at V and 0 bases at J, with 8 bases between the two ends. The DNA of the CDR3 is TGTGCCAGCAGCTTAGAGGGAGGAAGCACAGATACGCAGTATTTT. This codes for CASSLEGGSTDTQYF. Supplemented by reference TRBV7-9 and TRBJ2-3, the full variable domain reads DTGVSQNPRHKITKRGQNVTFRCDPISEHNRLYWYRQTLGQGPEFLTYFQNEAQLEKSRLLSDRFSAERPKGSFSTLEIQRTEQGDSAMYLCASSLEGGSTDTQYFGPGTRLTVL.

The chain uses TRBV18 and TRBJ1-2; the match to TRBD1 covers 10 bases. After removal of 6 bases from V and 3 bases from J, the junction contained 16 bases not matched to a gene. The length of the CDR3 is 18 residues. Germline values: CDR1 KGHSH, CDR2 LQKENI. CDR3 bases: TGTGCCAGCTCGCTAAACCAGGGGACAGGGGATAATTACTATGGCTACACCTTC. Translating it yields CASSLNQGTGDNYYGYTF. The variable domain in full, with the rest retrieved from reference TRBV18 and TRBJ1-2, is NAGVMQNPRHLVRRRGQEARLRCSPMKGHSHVYWYRQLPEEGLKFMVYLQKENIIDESGMPKERFSAEFPKEGPSILRIQQVVRGDSAAYFCASSLNQGTGDNYYGYTFGSGTRLTVV.

V is TRBV18 and J is TRBJ2-3; D possibly corresponds to TRBD1 (6 bases). In germline, CDR1 is KGHSH, CDR2 LQKENI. Trimming took off 0 bases at V and 6 bases at J, with 22 bases between the two ends. The CDR3 has 18 amino acids. CDR3 sequence reads: CASSPPIRGLRDMDTQYF. DNA for the CDR3: TGTGCCAGCTCACCACCAATCAGGGGTCTCAGGGATATGGATACGCAGTATTTT.